This TCR beta chain was identified during a study of T-cell memory formation after mild COVID-19. Overall study: In these data, TCR clusters were largely donor specific.

Germline CDR1 reads SGHRS; CDR2 reads YFSETQ. The CDR3 covers 14 residues. The V gene end was trimmed by 3 bases and the J gene end by 0 bases; junction bases not matched to a gene: 1. This clonotype was counted many times. TCRdb redid the calling of the 5' RACE reads with MiXCR, one entry per CDR3 protein. Altogether 40,000 or so distinct CDR3 sequences are present, roughly 7.2% being singletons, with the ten largest covering 0.79%. Sample: PBMCs or a T cell subset sorted from them (not recorded which). The chain carries TRBV5-1 and TRBJ1-1; 8 bases align to TRBD1. The sequence derives from an adult who had mild COVID-19 (a few samples of this study predate the infection). Cell type and time point are not known. The CDR3 reads CASSSTGVNTEAFF. CDR3 nucleotide sequence: TGCGCCAGCAGCTCGACAGGGGTGAACACTGAAGCTTTCTTT.